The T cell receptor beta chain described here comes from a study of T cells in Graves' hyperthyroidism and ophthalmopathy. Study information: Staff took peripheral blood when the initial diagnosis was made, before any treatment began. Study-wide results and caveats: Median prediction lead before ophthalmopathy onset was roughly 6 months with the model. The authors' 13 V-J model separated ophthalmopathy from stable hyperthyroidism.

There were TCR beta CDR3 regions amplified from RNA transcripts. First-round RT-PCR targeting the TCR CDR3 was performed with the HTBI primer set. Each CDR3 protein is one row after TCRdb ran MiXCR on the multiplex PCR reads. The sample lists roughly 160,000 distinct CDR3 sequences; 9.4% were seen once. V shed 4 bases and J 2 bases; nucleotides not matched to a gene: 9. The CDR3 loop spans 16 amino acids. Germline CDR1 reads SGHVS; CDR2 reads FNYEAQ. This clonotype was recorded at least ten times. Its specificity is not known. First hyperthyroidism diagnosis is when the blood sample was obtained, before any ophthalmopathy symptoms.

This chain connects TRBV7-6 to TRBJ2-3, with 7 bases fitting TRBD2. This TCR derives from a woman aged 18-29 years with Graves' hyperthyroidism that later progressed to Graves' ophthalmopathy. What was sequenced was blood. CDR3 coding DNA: TGTGCCAGCAGCTCTTTAGCCGGGGGGAACACAGATACGCAGTATTTT. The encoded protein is CASSSLAGGNTDTQYF. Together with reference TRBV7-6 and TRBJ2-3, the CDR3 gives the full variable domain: GAGVSQSPRYKVTKRGQDVALRCDPISGHVSLYWYRQALGQGPEFLTYFNYEAQQDKSGLPNDRFSAERPEGSISTLTIQRTEQRDSAMYRCASSSLAGGNTDTQYFGPGTRLTVL.